A selection of T cell receptor beta chains follows, all from one sample in a study of neurological immune-mediated disorders. TCRdb used MiXCR to reprocess the 5' RACE reads, holding one entry per CDR3 protein. This table has under 50,000 distinct CDR3 sequences, about an eighth appearing once. The specimen was PBMCs. Every receptor here comes from a male donor with HTLV-1-associated myelopathy (HAM/TSP). Each CDR3 is given with its conserved first and last residue. Fields, in order: J gene, D gene, clone size, V gene, CDR3 protein, CDR3 DNA. D genes are given only for firm matches. Part of the rows lack a size; the others show once, few, many or a class for expanded clones.

>TRBJ1-2|NA|NA|TRBV7-2
CASSSDGIGYTF
TGTGCCAGCAGCTCCGACGGGATTGGCTACACCTTC
>TRBJ2-1|TRBD1|many|TRBV5-1
CASSTTGTGFYNEQFF
TGCGCCAGCAGCACAACCGGGACAGGGTTCTACAATGAGCAGTTCTTC
>TRBJ2-1|TRBD2|many|TRBV7-9
CASSRLAGGPGEQFF
TGTGCCAGCAGCAGACTAGCGGGGGGCCCCGGTGAGCAGTTCTTC
>TRBJ2-1|TRBD2|NA|TRBV7-2
CASSLAGGWEQFF
TGTGCCAGCAGCTTAGCCGGGGGGTGGGAGCAGTTCTTC
>TRBJ1-2|NA|many|TRBV3-1
CASSPFGGGYGYTF
TGTGCCAGCAGCCCCTTCGGGGGTGGCTATGGCTACACCTTC
>TRBJ1-2|TRBD1|many|TRBV6-6
CASSRPGTGASGYTF
TGTGCCAGCAGTCGTCCCGGGACAGGGGCCAGTGGCTACACCTTC
>TRBJ2-7|NA|many|TRBV5-6
CASSRGSYEQYF
TGTGCCAGCAGCCGGGGTTCCTACGAGCAGTACTTC
>TRBJ1-5|TRBD1|NA|TRBV5-1
CASRRGTDSNQPQHF
TGCGCCAGCAGGAGGGGGACAGATAGCAATCAGCCCCAGCATTTT
>TRBJ2-4|TRBD1|many|TRBV2
CASSEQGAHAAKNIQYF
TGTGCCAGCAGTGAACAGGGGGCGCATGCAGCCAAAAACATTCAGTACTTC
>TRBJ2-3|TRBD2|many|TRBV20-1
CSARDPRTRSTDTQYF
TGCAGTGCTAGAGATCCCCGGACTAGGAGCACAGATACGCAGTATTTT
>TRBJ2-7|TRBD1|medium-sized|TRBV7-2
CASSWTGGVGEQYF
TGTGCCAGCAGCTGGACAGGGGGTGTAGGCGAGCAGTACTTC
>TRBJ1-4|NA|few|TRBV12-3/TRBV12-4
CASSSREGEKLFF
TGTGCCAGCAGTTCCAGGGAAGGTGAAAAACTGTTTTTT
>TRBJ2-6|NA|few|TRBV18
CASSPLGAGANVLTF
TGTGCCAGCTCACCCCTGGGGGCTGGGGCCAACGTCCTGACTTTC
>TRBJ1-5|TRBD1|many|TRBV24-1
CATVGQDHSNQPQHF
TGTGCCACCGTGGGACAGGACCATAGCAATCAGCCCCAGCATTTT
>TRBJ2-5|NA|many|TRBV28
CASSLCGVCQETQYF
TGTGCCAGCAGTTTATGTGGGGTTTGTCAAGAGACCCAGTACTTC
>TRBJ1-2|TRBD1|many|TRBV20-1
CSARPPGQGVGNYGYTF
TGCAGTGCTAGACCCCCGGGACAGGGAGTCGGAAACTATGGCTACACCTTC
>TRBJ1-1|NA|many|TRBV7-9
CASSTLMNTEAFF
TGTGCCAGCAGCACCTTAATGAACACTGAAGCTTTCTTT
>TRBJ2-5|NA|many|TRBV27
CASSLRTEETQYF
TGTGCCAGCAGTTTAAGAACGGAGGAGACCCAGTACTTC
>TRBJ1-1|TRBD1|many|TRBV13
CASRTGGRLTEAFF
TGTGCCAGCAGAACAGGGGGTAGGCTCACTGAAGCTTTCTTT
>TRBJ1-1|NA|many|TRBV10-2
CASSEMLNTEAFF
TGCGCCAGCAGTGAAATGTTGAACACTGAAGCTTTCTTT
>TRBJ1-2|NA|many|TRBV7-8
CASSLQNEGGYTF
TGTGCCAGCAGCTTACAAAACGAGGGGGGCTACACCTTC
>TRBJ1-5|NA|many|TRBV5-6
CASSLRWGNQPQHF
TGTGCCAGCAGCTTACGGTGGGGCAATCAGCCCCAGCATTTT
>TRBJ1-1|NA|many|TRBV20-1
CSAPGTEAFF
TGCAGTGCACCCGGGACTGAAGCTTTCTTT
>TRBJ2-2|NA|many|TRBV20-1
CSAPLGLVITGELFF
TGCAGTGCCCCGTTGGGGCTAGTAATCACCGGGGAGCTGTTTTTT
>TRBJ1-5|NA|many|TRBV20-1
CSAREATNSNQPQHF
TGCAGTGCTAGGGAGGCGACAAATAGCAATCAGCCCCAGCATTTT
>TRBJ2-7|NA|many|TRBV28
CASSPLRFGPYEQYF
TGTGCCAGCAGTCCCCTCAGGTTTGGTCCCTACGAGCAGTACTTC
>TRBJ2-1|NA|many|TRBV20-1
CSARGKTYNEQFF
TGCAGTGCTAGGGGGAAAACCTACAATGAGCAGTTCTTC
>TRBJ2-3|TRBD2|many|TRBV7-2
CASSLVGGGGAPDTQYF
TGTGCCAGCAGCTTAGTGGGAGGCGGGGGGGCACCAGATACGCAGTATTTT
>TRBJ2-5|NA|many|TRBV5-1
CASLQGIGETQYF
TGCGCCAGCCTCCAGGGAATTGGGGAGACCCAGTACTTC
>TRBJ2-5|NA|once|TRBV20-1
CSARGAVYQDTQYF
TGCAGTGCTAGAGGAGCGGTGTACCAAGATACCCAGTACTTC
>TRBJ2-5|TRBD1|many|TRBV7-9
CASSLGTGQETQYF
TGTGCCAGCAGCTTAGGGACAGGTCAAGAGACCCAGTACTTC
>TRBJ2-2|NA|many|TRBV12-3/TRBV12-4
CASSLGENTGELFF
TGTGCCAGCAGTTTAGGGGAGAACACCGGGGAGCTGTTTTTT
>TRBJ1-6|NA|many|TRBV5-1
CASSLYSRDSTSSYNSPLHF
TGCGCCAGCAGCTTGTATTCCCGCGACAGCACTAGCTCCTATAATTCACCCCTCCACTTT
>TRBJ2-5|NA|many|TRBV20-1
CSARWGLTQETQYF
TGCAGTGCTAGGTGGGGGTTAACCCAAGAGACCCAGTACTTC
>TRBJ1-1|NA|many|TRBV20-1
CSANPGQGNTEAFF
TGCAGTGCTAACCCCGGTCAAGGAAACACTGAAGCTTTCTTT
>TRBJ1-1|NA|few|TRBV20-1
CSATGGVGGAFF
TGCAGTGCTACAGGAGGAGTCGGAGGAGCTTTCTTT
>TRBJ1-1|TRBD1|many|TRBV5-1
CASSLADRDTEAFF
TGCGCCAGCAGCTTGGCCGACAGGGACACTGAAGCTTTCTTT
>TRBJ2-3|NA|many|TRBV5-1
CASSLDTSTDTQYF
TGCGCCAGCAGCTTGGATACTAGCACAGATACGCAGTATTTT
>TRBJ2-2|TRBD2|many|TRBV3-1
CASSQGSGGFTGELFF
TGTGCCAGCAGCCAAGGGAGCGGGGGGTTCACCGGGGAGCTGTTTTTT
>TRBJ1-2|NA|many|TRBV7-2
CASSLARQGYGYTF
TGTGCCAGCAGCTTAGCCCGCCAGGGCTATGGCTACACCTTC
>TRBJ2-5|NA|NA|TRBV15
CATSIGLRETQYF
TGTGCCACCAGCATAGGGTTACGAGAGACCCAGTACTTC
>TRBJ1-5|NA|NA|TRBV12-3/TRBV12-4
CASSLLSNQPQHF
TGTGCCAGCAGTTTATTGAGCAATCAGCCCCAGCATTTT
>TRBJ2-1|NA|NA|TRBV12-3/TRBV12-4
CASSPYSSYNEQFF
TGTGCCAGCAGTCCCTACAGTTCCTACAATGAGCAGTTCTTC
>TRBJ2-3|NA|many|TRBV2
CASSTAMRTDTQYF
TGTGCCAGCAGTACCGCTATGCGAACAGATACGCAGTATTTT
>TRBJ1-1|NA|many|TRBV7-9
CASSQRSNGDTEAFF
TGTGCCAGCAGCCAGAGGTCAAATGGGGACACTGAAGCTTTCTTT
>TRBJ2-2|NA|many|TRBV29-1
CSVEEGEARTGELFF
TGCAGCGTTGAAGAAGGGGAGGCCCGAACCGGGGAGCTGTTTTTT
>TRBJ2-7|NA|many|TRBV9
CASSVQGLPYEQYF
TGTGCCAGCAGCGTACAGGGTTTGCCCTACGAGCAGTACTTC
>TRBJ1-1|NA|NA|TRBV7-8
CASSPRTAITEAFF
TGTGCCAGCAGCCCCCGTACAGCGATCACTGAAGCTTTCTTT
>TRBJ2-5|TRBD2|many|TRBV20-1
CSARNSGGGETQYF
TGCAGTGCTAGGAATAGCGGGGGGGGGGAGACCCAGTACTTC
>TRBJ1-5|NA|many|TRBV9
CASSVGRGNQPQHF
TGTGCCAGCAGCGTAGGGAGGGGGAATCAGCCCCAGCATTTT